Here is one TCR beta chain with its context. Its target is unknown. Looked up from germline, CDR1 is LNHNV and CDR2 is YYDKDF (reference sequence). Trimming left V 1 base short and J 1 base short, with 8 bases between. The CDR3 has 14 amino acids. The sample comes from a study of somatic mutations in cytotoxic T cells in rheumatoid arthritis. Study-level background: T-cell populations stained with V beta antibodies were in some cases flow-sorted at nearly 100% purity, including V beta1+ cells that were sequenced for TCRB.

Produced via immunoSEQ multiplex PCR; TCRdb's table is partial and in-frame only. Here the sample spans about 12,000 clones, 80% being singletons. Notes on the study in general: Which antigens the expanded CD8+ clones targeted was unknown. Comparison of CD8+ T-cell clonality between rheumatoid arthritis patients and age-matched healthy controls yielded no significant difference.

Isolation of the CD4+ and CD8+ populations was accomplished via positive magnetic bead selection, with purity assessed by flow cytometry. The sequence came from a man aged 45-65 years in good health. The source material was CD8+ T cells sorted from blood. This rearrangement joins TRBV15 to TRBJ2-7; D is unclear. The CDR3 protein is CATSRAGQSYEQYF. The DNA for the CDR3 is TGTGCCACCAGCAGAGCAGGCCAGTCCTACGAGCAGTACTTC.